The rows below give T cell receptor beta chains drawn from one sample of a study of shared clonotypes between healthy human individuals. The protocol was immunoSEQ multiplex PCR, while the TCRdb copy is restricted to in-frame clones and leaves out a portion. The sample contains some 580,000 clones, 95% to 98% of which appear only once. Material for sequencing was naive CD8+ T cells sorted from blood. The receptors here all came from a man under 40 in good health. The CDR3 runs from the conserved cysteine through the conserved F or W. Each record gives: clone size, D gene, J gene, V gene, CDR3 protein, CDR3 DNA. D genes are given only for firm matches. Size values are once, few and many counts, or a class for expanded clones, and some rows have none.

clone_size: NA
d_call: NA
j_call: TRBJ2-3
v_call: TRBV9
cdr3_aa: CASSEGRGTQYF
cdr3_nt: TGTGCCAGCAGCGAGGGCCGCGGTACGCAGTATTTT

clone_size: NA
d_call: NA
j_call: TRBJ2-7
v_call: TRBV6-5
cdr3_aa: CASSLLPGDEQYF
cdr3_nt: TGTGCCAGCAGCTTACTCCCAGGGGACGAGCAGTACTTC

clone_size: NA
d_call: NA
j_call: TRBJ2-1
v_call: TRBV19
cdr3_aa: CASSIGAASYNEQFF
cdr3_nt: TGTGCCAGTAGTATAGGGGCGGCCTCCTACAATGAGCAGTTCTTC

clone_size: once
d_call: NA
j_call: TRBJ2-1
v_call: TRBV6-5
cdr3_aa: CASSSGTWGEQFF
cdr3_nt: TGTGCCAGCAGTTCCGGGACTTGGGGTGAGCAGTTCTTC

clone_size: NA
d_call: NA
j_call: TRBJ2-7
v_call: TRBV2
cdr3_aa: CASRGQTSYEQYF
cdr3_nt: TGTGCCAGCAGGGGACAAACCTCCTACGAGCAGTACTTC

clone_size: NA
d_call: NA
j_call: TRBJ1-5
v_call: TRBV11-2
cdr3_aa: CASSLGGGSQPQHF
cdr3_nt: TGTGCCAGCAGCTTAGGCGGGGGAAGTCAGCCCCAGCATTTT

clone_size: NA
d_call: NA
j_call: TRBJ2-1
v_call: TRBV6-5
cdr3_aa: CASSLGVGEQFF
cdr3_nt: TGTGCCAGCAGTTTGGGGGTAGGAGAGCAGTTCTTC

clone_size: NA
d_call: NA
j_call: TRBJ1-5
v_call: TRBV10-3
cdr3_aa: CAISESRGYQPQHF
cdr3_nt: TGTGCCATCAGTGAGTCGAGGGGTTATCAGCCCCAGCATTTT

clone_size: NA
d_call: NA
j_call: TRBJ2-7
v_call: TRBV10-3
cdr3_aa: CAISETSVDEQYF
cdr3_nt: TGTGCCATCAGTGAGACTAGTGTGGACGAGCAGTACTTC

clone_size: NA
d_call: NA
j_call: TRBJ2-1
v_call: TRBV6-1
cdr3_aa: CASSGRWLALDNEQFF
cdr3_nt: TGTGCCAGCAGTGGAAGATGGCTAGCTCTCGACAATGAGCAGTTCTTC

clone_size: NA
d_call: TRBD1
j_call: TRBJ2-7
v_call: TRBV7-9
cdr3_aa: CASSNSDRASYEQYF
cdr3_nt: TGTGCCAGCAGCAACTCGGACAGGGCCTCCTACGAGCAGTACTTC

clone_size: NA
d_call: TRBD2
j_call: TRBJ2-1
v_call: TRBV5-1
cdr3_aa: CASSSPGLAGVINEQFF
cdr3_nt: TGCGCCAGCAGCTCCCCGGGACTAGCGGGAGTAATAAATGAGCAGTTCTTC

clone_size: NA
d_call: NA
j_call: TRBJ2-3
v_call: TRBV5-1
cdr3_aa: CASRLKGTDTQYF
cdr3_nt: TGCGCCAGCAGGCTAAAGGGTACAGATACGCAGTATTTT

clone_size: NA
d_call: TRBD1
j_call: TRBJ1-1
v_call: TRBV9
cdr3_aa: CASSVGQGDTEAFF
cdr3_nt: TGTGCCAGCAGCGTAGGGCAGGGGGACACTGAAGCTTTCTTT

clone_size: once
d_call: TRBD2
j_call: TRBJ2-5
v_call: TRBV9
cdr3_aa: CASSVGLRLAGTQETQYF
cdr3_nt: TGTGCCAGCAGCGTAGGATTAAGACTAGCGGGAACCCAAGAGACCCAGTACTTC

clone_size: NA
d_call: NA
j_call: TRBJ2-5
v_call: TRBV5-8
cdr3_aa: CASGGLLETQYF
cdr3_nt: TGTGCCAGCGGGGGGCTTTTAGAGACCCAGTACTTC

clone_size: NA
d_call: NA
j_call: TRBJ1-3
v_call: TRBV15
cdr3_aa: CATSSPTTSGNTIYF
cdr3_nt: TGTGCCACCAGCAGCCCGACAACCTCTGGAAACACCATATATTTT

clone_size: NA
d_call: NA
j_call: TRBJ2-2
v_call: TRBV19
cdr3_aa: CASKAWDTGELFF
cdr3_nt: TGTGCCAGTAAGGCTTGGGACACCGGGGAGCTGTTTTTT